These 21 T cell receptor beta chains were sequenced from one sample in a study of shared clonotypes between healthy human individuals (dated by TCRdb to 2020 to 2021). The library was made by the immunoSEQ multiplex PCR assay. Drawn from immuneACCESS, this table holds only the in-frame rearrangements with V and J called that TCRdb kept. Clones are partly lost; checked studies trace under half to an unresolved V gene and leave the rest unexplained. This sample comprises about 600,000 clones, roughly 97% of them detected only once. The top ten clones comprise approximately 0.057% of the sample. Material for sequencing was naive CD4+ T cells sorted from blood. In light of the paper, this sample's cell subset or site label describes: CD45RA+ positively selected. The receptors were gathered from a woman aged 25 to 39 in good health.

The V and J genes are TRBV29-1 and TRBJ1-3; D unresolved. The CDR3 is 13 amino acids. Per germline, CDR1 SQVTM and CDR2 ANQGSEA. V gave up 4 bases and J gave up 0 bases, with 7 bases separating them. CDR3 sequence (DNA): TGCAGCGTTGGTGTGAACTCTGGAAACACCATATATTTT. Translated: CSVGVNSGNTIYF. Full variable domain (remainder filled in from reference TRBV29-1 and TRBJ1-3): SAVISQKPSRDICQRGTSLTIQCQVDSQVTMMFWYRQQPGQSLTLIATANQGSEATYESGFVIDKFPISRPNLTFSTLTVSNMSPEDSSIYLCSVGVNSGNTIYFGEGSWLTVV.

The V gene is TRBV23-1, the J gene TRBJ2-7; 7 bases match TRBD2. TRBV23-1 is an open reading frame, and its role is uncertain. This CDR3 has 12 residues. After removal of 10 bases from V and 2 bases from J, the junction contained 5 bases not matched to a gene. The CDR3 is CATTGGTYEQYF. DNA for the CDR3: TGCGCCACTACCGGGGGGACCTACGAGCAGTACTTC.

This clone was seen a single time. The chain uses TRBV27 and TRBJ2-1, with unresolved D. The CDR3 runs to 16 residues. Germline loops: CDR1 MNHEY, CDR2 SMNVEV (reference sequence). The germline V and J ends were trimmed by 3 bases and 2 bases, with 14 bases remaining between them. CDR3 sequence: CASSFLWTRTYNEQFF. CDR3 in DNA: TGTGCCAGCAGTTTCCTTTGGACGCGTACCTACAATGAGCAGTTCTTC.

The chain joins TRBV19 to TRBJ2-7, with a weak D call TRBD2 (6 bases). The V and J ends lost 5 bases and 3 bases respectively, with 14 bases between them. This CDR3 is 14 amino acids long. CDR1 is LNHDA and CDR2 is SQIVND in the germline V gene (reference sequence). DNA for the CDR3: TGTGCCAGTAGTCGCTCACTAGCCCTCTACGAGCAGTACTTC. As protein: CASSRSLALYEQYF.

V is TRBV11-2 and J is TRBJ1-1, with 8 bases that match TRBD1. This CDR3 is built from 14 residues. Germline CDR1 and CDR2: SGHAT and FQNNGV. The V gene end was trimmed by 4 bases and the J gene end by 5 bases; junction bases not matched to a gene: 6. CDR3 bases: TGTGCCAGCAGCTACGGACAGGGCGGGACTGAAGCTTTCTTT. It translates to CASSYGQGGTEAFF.

This clone is a singleton in its sample. V gene TRBV28 combines with J gene TRBJ1-2; possible D gene TRBD1, 5 bases. Germline CDR1 is MDHEN and CDR2 is SYDVKM. This CDR3 is built from 17 residues. V was cut by 6 bases and J by 5 bases, with 25 bases left in between. This CDR3 reads CASSRGEWGPPIYGYTF. CDR3 coding DNA: TGTGCCAGCAGCCGTGGCGAGTGGGGACCCCCTATTTATGGCTACACCTTC.

The V call is TRBV30, the J call TRBJ2-4; D tentatively fits TRBD1 or TRBD2 (6 bases each). V was pared by 1 base and J by 9 bases, with 22 bases between. The CDR3 runs 16 residues. CDR1 is GTSNPN, CDR2 SVGIG, per germline (reference sequence). CDR3 region: CAWSAAEGGFWGIQYF. In DNA, the CDR3 is TGTGCCTGGAGTGCGGCGGAGGGGGGATTCTGGGGCATTCAGTACTTC.

Comments on this clone: In the same sample, other DNA sequences code for this CDR3. CDR3 in DNA: TGTGCCAGCAGCTTAACTAGCGGGAGCTACGAGCAGTACTTC. It encodes CASSLTSGSYEQYF. The rearrangement joins TRBV7-3 to TRBJ2-7; 9 bases align to TRBD2. CDR1 and CDR2 (germline): SGHTA, FQGTGA. The J segment lost 3 bases and the V segment lost 0 bases, leaving 0 bases of the junction unmatched. The CDR3 totals 14 residues.

The CDR3 region has the DNA TGTGCCAGCAGTAGGGCAGGGGTTGATCAGCCCCAGCATTTT. Amino acid sequence: CASSRAGVDQPQHF. The chain links TRBV2 to TRBJ1-5, with a tentative D call TRBD1 (6 bases). Trimming took 5 bases from V and 5 from J, leaving 13 bases between them. This CDR3 has 14 amino acids. CDR1 is SNHLY, CDR2 FYNNEI, per germline.

The J gene is TRBJ2-7, the V gene TRBV2; no reliable D call. Trimming stripped 0 bases from V and 3 bases from J, with 12 bases between. The CDR3 runs 15 residues. Looked up from germline, CDR1 is SNHLY and CDR2 is FYNNEI. The CDR3 region has the DNA TGTGCCAGCAGTGAAGCGGCCTTAACCGGCTACGAGCAGTACTTC. Protein: CASSEAALTGYEQYF.

V gene TRBV28 combines with J gene TRBJ1-5; D is uncertain. Germline CDR1 and CDR2: MDHEN and SYDVKM. The CDR3 has 14 residues. Deletions cut 5 bases from V and 5 bases from J, with 13 bases between. The CDR3: CASSARTGYQPQHF. CDR3 coding DNA: TGTGCCAGCAGTGCACGAACTGGGTATCAGCCCCAGCATTTT.

V usage is TRBV7-9 and J usage is TRBJ2-1; TRBD1 agrees at 10 bases. The CDR3 consists of 18 residues. Trimming removed 3 bases from V and 6 bases from J; junction bases left unmatched: 14. Germline CDR1 SEHNR, CDR2 FQNEAQ (reference sequence). The CDR3 bases are TGTGCCAGCAGCTTCCGAGGCGGACAGGGGGTATGGTCCAATGAGCAGTTCTTC. This encodes CASSFRGGQGVWSNEQFF.

The rearrangement joins TRBV7-2 to TRBJ2-5, with 8 nucleotides matching TRBD1. Germline V gene data show CDR1 as SGHTA and CDR2 as FQGNSA. V trimming: 1 base; J trimming: 5 bases; junction bases outside the gene matches: 12. The length of the CDR3 is 17 residues. Written as DNA, the CDR3 is TGTGCCAGCAGCTTAGTCGGCGGAGCAGGGGGCGGGGAGACCCAGTACTTC. It encodes CASSLVGGAGGGETQYF.

Only one count was recorded for this clone. CDR3 DNA sequence: TGTGCCAGCAGCGAGGGGAGTCGAGCTCCCACAACCGCAACTAATGAAAAACTGTTTTTT. This translates into CASSEGSRAPTTATNEKLFF. V and J are TRBV5-5 and TRBJ1-4, with D possibly being TRBD1 (5 bases). V was trimmed by 4 bases and J by 0 bases, leaving 25 bases between them. The CDR3 is made up of 20 amino acids. CDR1 is SGHKS, CDR2 YYEKEE, per germline (reference sequence).

This clone showed up just once. The V gene is TRBV4-2, the J gene TRBJ2-5; TRBD2 aligns across 8 bases. After removal of 0 bases from V and 6 bases from J, the junction contained 9 bases not matched to a gene. This CDR3 spans 16 amino acids. Germline V CDR1 and CDR2: LGHNA, YNFKEQ. The CDR3 spells CASSQESSGSPKTQYF. As DNA, the CDR3 is TGTGCCAGCAGCCAAGAATCCAGCGGGAGTCCGAAGACCCAGTACTTC.

The CDR3 loop is CASSSNGLAGWSEQFF. CDR3 nucleotide sequence: TGTGCCAGCAGCTCCAACGGACTAGCGGGATGGAGTGAGCAGTTCTTC. The chain uses TRBV7-3 and TRBJ2-1, with 12 bases aligning to TRBD2. The CDR3 extends over 16 amino acids. Germline trimming cut 4 bases from V and 9 bases from J; bases unmatched to any gene: 10. The germline CDR1 and CDR2 sequences are SGHTA and FQGTGA.

V gene TRBV29-1 combines with J gene TRBJ1-1; D gene ambiguous. CDR3 length: 10 amino acids. Trimming took 1 base from V and 13 from J, leaving 10 bases between them. In germline, CDR1 is SQVTM, CDR2 ANQGSEA. The chain's CDR3 is CSVEGEHVFF. The DNA of the CDR3 is TGCAGCGTTGAAGGAGAACACGTTTTCTTT.

The CDR3 sequence: CASSSHLSSYNEQFF. CDR3 bases: TGTGCCAGCAGCTCTCACCTCAGCTCCTACAATGAGCAGTTCTTC. J is TRBJ2-1 and V is TRBV5-6; D is undetermined. This CDR3 has 15 residues. V was clipped by 3 bases and J by 0 bases, with 10 bases between them. Germline loops: CDR1 SGHDT, CDR2 YYEEEE.

This clone was picked up one time. The CDR3: CASSAGRGSGNTIYF. CDR3 coding DNA: TGTGCCAGCAGTGCAGGACGGGGATCTGGAAACACCATATATTTT. J is TRBJ1-3 and V is TRBV2; no clear D gene. The germline V and J ends were trimmed by 4 bases and 1 base, with 11 bases remaining between them. Looked up from germline, CDR1 is SNHLY and CDR2 is FYNNEI. CDR3 length equals 15 residues.

The CDR3 region is CASSGPGLKNTGELFF. The CDR3 DNA is TGTGCCAGCTCTGGACCGGGACTGAAGAACACCGGGGAGCTGTTTTTT. The V and J genes are TRBV18 and TRBJ2-2, with D possibly matching TRBD2 (6 bases). CDR3 length: 16 amino acids. Trimming stripped 6 bases from V and 1 base from J, with 15 bases between. Per germline, CDR1 KGHSH and CDR2 LQKENI.

The rearrangement links TRBV7-9 to TRBJ2-5, with D possibly matching TRBD2 (5 bases). This CDR3 is built from 14 residues. The ends were cut back, 2 bases at V and 5 bases at J, with 12 bases in the middle. Germline V CDR1 and CDR2: SEHNR, FQNEAQ (reference sequence). The chain's CDR3 is CASSLIVREETQYF. CDR3 coding DNA: TGTGCCAGCAGCTTAATAGTTAGGGAGGAGACCCAGTACTTC.